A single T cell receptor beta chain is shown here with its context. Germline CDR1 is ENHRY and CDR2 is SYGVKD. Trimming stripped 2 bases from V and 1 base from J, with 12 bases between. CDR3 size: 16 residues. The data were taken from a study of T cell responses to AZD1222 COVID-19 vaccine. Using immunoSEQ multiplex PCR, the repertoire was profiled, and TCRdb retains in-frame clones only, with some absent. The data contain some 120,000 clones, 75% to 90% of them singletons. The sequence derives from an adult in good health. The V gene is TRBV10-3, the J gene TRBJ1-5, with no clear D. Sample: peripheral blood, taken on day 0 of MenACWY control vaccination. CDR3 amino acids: CAISETRSESNQPQHF. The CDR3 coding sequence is TGTGCCATCAGTGAGACAAGATCGGAAAGCAATCAGCCCCAGCATTTT.